The T cell receptor (beta chain) described here comes from a study of spatial heterogeneity in lung cancer. Turning to the study itself: A unique TCR and UMI combination showed up more than ten times in raw reads, on average.

Germline CDR1 is LGHNA and CDR2 is YNFKEQ. The CDR3 is 14 amino acids. Trimming took 4 bases from V and 0 from J, leaving 10 bases between them. Every cDNA TCR molecule received its own unique molecular identifier. MiXCR, applied by TCRdb to the 5' RACE reads, yields one record per CDR3 protein. The sample lists around 45,000 distinct CDR3 sequences, roughly an eighth seen once, with 50% to 65% in the top ten. Many counts were recorded for this clonotype. Sample time point: sample taken at primary tumor resection. TCRs were sequenced from unsorted whole RNA of tumor, nontumor lung or PBMC. The TCR originated in a male donor with early-stage non-small cell lung cancer. The source material was PBMCs, sampled at surgery. This chain connects TRBV4-2 to TRBJ2-7, with D unresolved. In nucleotides, the CDR3 is TGTGCCAGCAGCCCTGGCCAGAACTCCTACGAGCAGTACTTC. As protein: CASSPGQNSYEQYF.